Sequencing of this T cell receptor beta chain was carried out in a study of high-grade serous ovarian cancer treatment subgroups. Study in general: Mean per sample: around 13,000 reads, around 7,100 unique TCR beta rearrangements. Study-wide results and caveats: CDR1 and CDR2 were left unanalyzed; analyses focused on CDR3.

Tumor samples were obtained before definitive surgery or chemotherapy. A word on this clone: Antigen unknown.

Sequenced by immunoSEQ multiplex PCR; TCRdb stores in-frame clones only, minus some. The sample consists of about 4,900 clones, approximately 70% of them appearing once. V trimming: 2 bases; J trimming: 3 bases; junction bases outside the gene matches: 19. The CDR3 length is 20 residues. Germline values: CDR1 MDHEN, CDR2 SYDVKM. The specimen sequenced was tumor tissue. The clonotype comes from a human donor with high-grade serous ovarian cancer. The chain links TRBV28 to TRBJ2-1; 7 positions match TRBD1. The DNA of the CDR3 is TGTGCCAGCAGTTTAGCCCCTTTAGGCAGGGGGTTCTCTCTCTACAATGAGCAGTTCTTC. This encodes CASSLAPLGRGFSLYNEQFF.